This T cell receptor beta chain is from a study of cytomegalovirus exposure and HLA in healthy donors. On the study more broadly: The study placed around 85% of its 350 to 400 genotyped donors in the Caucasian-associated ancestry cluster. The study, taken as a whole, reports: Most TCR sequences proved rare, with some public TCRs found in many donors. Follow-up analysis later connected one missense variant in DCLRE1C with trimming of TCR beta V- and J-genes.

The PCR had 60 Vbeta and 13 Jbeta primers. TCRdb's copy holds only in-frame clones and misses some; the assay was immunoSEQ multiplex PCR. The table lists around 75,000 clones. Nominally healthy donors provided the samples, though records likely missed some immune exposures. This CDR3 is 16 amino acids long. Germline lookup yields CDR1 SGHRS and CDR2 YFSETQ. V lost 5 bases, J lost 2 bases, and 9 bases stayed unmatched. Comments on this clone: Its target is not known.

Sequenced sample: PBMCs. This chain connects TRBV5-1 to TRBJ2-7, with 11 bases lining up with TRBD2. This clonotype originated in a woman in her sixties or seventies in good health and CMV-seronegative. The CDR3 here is CASSWASGRNTYEQYF. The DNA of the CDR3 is TGCGCCAGCAGTTGGGCTAGCGGGAGGAACACCTACGAGCAGTACTTC.